This T cell receptor beta chain is from a study of T cell changes during pregnancy in multiple sclerosis. CDR3 size: 14 residues. Germline trimming cut 4 bases from V and 4 bases from J; bases unmatched to any gene: 5. Germline CDR1 and CDR2: SGHNT and YENEEA. Some clones are missing from TCRdb's copy, which holds only in-frame ones; the method was immunoSEQ multiplex PCR. Of about 110,000 clones in the sample, roughly 90% were seen once. This sequence originates from a female donor in good health, enrolled as a control in a pregnancy study. Sequenced material: peripheral blood, taken in the third trimester of pregnancy. The V call is TRBV11-3, the J call TRBJ1-2, with 8 bases identical to TRBD1. The CDR3 spells CASSSGQGAYGYTF. As DNA, the CDR3 is TGTGCCAGCAGCTCTGGACAGGGAGCCTATGGCTACACCTTC.